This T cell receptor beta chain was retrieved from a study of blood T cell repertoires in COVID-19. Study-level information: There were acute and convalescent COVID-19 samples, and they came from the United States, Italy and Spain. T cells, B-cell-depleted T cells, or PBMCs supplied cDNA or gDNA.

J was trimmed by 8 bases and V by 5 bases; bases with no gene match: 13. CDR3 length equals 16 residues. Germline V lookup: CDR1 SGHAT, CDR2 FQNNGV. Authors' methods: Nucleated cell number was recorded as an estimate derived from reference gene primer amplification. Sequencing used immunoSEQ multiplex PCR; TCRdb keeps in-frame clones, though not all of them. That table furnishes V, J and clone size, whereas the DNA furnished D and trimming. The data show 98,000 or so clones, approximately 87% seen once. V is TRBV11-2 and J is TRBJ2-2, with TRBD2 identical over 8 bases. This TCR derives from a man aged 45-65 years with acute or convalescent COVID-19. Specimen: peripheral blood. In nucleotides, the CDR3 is TGTGCCAGCAGCCCCCCGGGAGCGGGAGAGGCTGGGGAGCTGTTTTTT. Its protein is CASSPPGAGEAGELFF.